Listed below are T cell receptor beta chains from one sample, sequenced in a study of T-cell reconstitution after alpha-beta-depleted transplantation in children. From the PCR reads, TCRdb called clonotypes with MiXCR, one entry per CDR3 protein. The table includes 440,000 or so distinct CDR3 sequences, approximately 10% detected once. Sequenced material: PBMCs from the stem cell graft donor, taken from the stem cell graft. The receptor set was obtained from a human donor who donated a stem cell graft to a child with acute myeloid leukemia. Both conserved end residues are part of each CDR3. D genes are given only for firm matches. The size entry is marked missing in some rows and otherwise reads once, few, many or a size class.

clone_size | v_call | d_call | cdr3_aa
many | TRBV6-5 | . | CASSYWNTGELFF
few | TRBV2 | TRBD2 | CASRGGLALINEQFF
many | TRBV30 | . | CAWSVPGSYGYTF
few | TRBV3-1 | TRBD2 | CASSQDTAGGIGAKNIQYF
few | TRBV29-1 | . | CSVDQRGTDTQYF
few | TRBV12-3/TRBV12-4 | . | CASRKQGRMNEKLFF
many | TRBV7-2 | . | CASSKAVGQAFF
few | TRBV27 | . | CASSPSRQVYSTEAFF
few | TRBV19 | TRBD2 | CASSGSGTSGNERQYF
many | TRBV15 | TRBD1 | CATGSAQGARGDTQYF
many | TRBV9 | . | CASSVVADDFYEQYF
. | TRBV30 | TRBD1 | CAWNRGYNSPLHF
few | TRBV7-2 | TRBD1 | CASSRDRVDTYGYTF
many | TRBV20-1 | TRBD1 | CSAPRDRVTGELFF
. | TRBV20-1 | TRBD1 | CSARGLRGSRLNTEAFF
few | TRBV5-1 | . | CASSSVPDTQYF
many | TRBV20-1 | TRBD1 | CSAGDRGPMNTEAFF
few | TRBV10-3 | . | CATRPRDGNTIYF
few | TRBV4-3 | . | CASSQTIGWETQYF
. | TRBV27 | . | CASSLTGTALYNEQFF
few | TRBV18 | . | CASSPGPTEAFF
few | TRBV10-2 | . | CASLKRGGTSTDTQYF
many | TRBV5-6 | . | CASQWARVGYNEQFF
few | TRBV15 | TRBD2 | CATSRPRGVTDTQYF
few | TRBV27 | . | CASSFLKPTQYF
few | TRBV6-5 | . | CASSYSGTDYEQYF
. | TRBV12-5 | TRBD1 | CASGLDGQGNQPQHF
. | TRBV6-2/TRBV6-3 | . | CASIVGGSGANVLTF
. | TRBV7-2 | . | CASSYTGTNTYEQYF
few | TRBV7-8 | TRBD2 | CASSLGGLAALGNEQFF
. | TRBV6-1 | . | CASTDPGRETQYF
few | TRBV5-5 | TRBD2 | CASNLRGAGNEQFF
. | TRBV29-1 | . | CSVDQTGGGNIQYF
many | TRBV6-5 | TRBD2 | CASSARPGGRSDEQFF
few | TRBV6-1 | TRBD1 | CASSPGQPYEQYF
many | TRBV20-1 | TRBD2 | CSARDLAGGQETQYF
few | TRBV11-2 | . | CASSQRQGGAGELFF
. | TRBV4-3 | . | CASSQALSSGANVLTF
few | TRBV5-1 | . | CASSLEGSKNSPLHF
. | TRBV3-1 | TRBD2 | CASSQKLAGGRNEQFF
few | TRBV11-1 | . | CASSSAPLLGYGYTF
. | TRBV20-1 | . | CSARDLQGDGETQYF
many | TRBV5-6 | . | CASSLGTAEYNEQFF
few | TRBV20-1 | . | CSARQTNTEAFF
few | TRBV5-1 | TRBD1 | CASSLSTGAYGYTF
. | TRBV7-2 | . | CASSLWGSSPGEQYF
few | TRBV20-1 | . | CSALHPDSGNTIYF
. | TRBV27 | . | CASSQRPFGLNQPQHF
. | TRBV6-5 | . | CASSYSNGVGTEAFF
. | TRBV5-1 | . | CASSLVAGRGANYGYTF
. | TRBV12-3/TRBV12-4 | TRBD1 | CASAGTGPNQPQHF
. | TRBV7-8 | TRBD1 | CASSLTDRGFTTNEQFF
. | TRBV25-1 | TRBD2 | CASSESVGSSGGAQDTQYF
. | TRBV11-1 | TRBD2 | CASSLFRGQKLAGGVADTQYF